This T cell receptor (beta chain) was observed in a study of PD-1 blockade in classical Hodgkin lymphoma. The time point is: cycle 4 day 1 (C4D1), after 5 to 7 weeks of nivolumab. Every patient experienced relapse after autologous stem cell transplantation, and brentuximab vedotin exposure varied. CD8+ T cell isolation from thawed PBMCs was performed by magnetic negative selection. Findings and caveats of the study: The study reported lower baseline TCR diversity in newly diagnosed patients than in healthy donors. With respect to the repertoire differences, their causes, possibly disease activity or prior therapy, remain undefined. The baseline diversity of complete responders showed similarity to that of newly diagnosed patients.

Data came from immunoSEQ multiplex PCR; TCRdb stores just in-frame clones and leaves some out. This sample has 15,000 to 25,000 clones, with approximately 88% found just once. This clone was observed a single time. Its antigen is not identified. The starting material was CD8+ T cells from blood, obtained before the fourth cycle of nivolumab. The TCR originated in a human donor with classical Hodgkin lymphoma.

CDR3 sequence reads: CASSRGGQGISPLHF. DNA of the CDR3: TGTGCCAGCAGCCGGGGGGGACAGGGGATTTCACCCCTCCACTTT. The rearrangement joins TRBV5-4 to TRBJ1-6; 10 bases are a match to TRBD1. The V segment lost 4 bases and the J segment 9 bases; nucleotides outside the gene matches: 7. CDR1 is SGHNT and CDR2 is YYREEE in the germline V gene (reference sequence). The CDR3 covers 15 residues.